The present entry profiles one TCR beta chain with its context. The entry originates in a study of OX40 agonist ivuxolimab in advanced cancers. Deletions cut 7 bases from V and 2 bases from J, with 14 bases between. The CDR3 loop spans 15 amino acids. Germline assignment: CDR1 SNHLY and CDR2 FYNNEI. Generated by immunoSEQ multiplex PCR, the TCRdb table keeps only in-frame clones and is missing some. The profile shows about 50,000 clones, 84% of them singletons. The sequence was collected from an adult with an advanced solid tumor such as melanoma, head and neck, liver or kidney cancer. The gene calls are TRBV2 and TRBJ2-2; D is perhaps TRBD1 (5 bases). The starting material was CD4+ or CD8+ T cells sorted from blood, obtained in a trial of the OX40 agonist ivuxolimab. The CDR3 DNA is TGTGCCAGCATGCCAGGGCCCTCAAACACCGGGGAGCTGTTTTTT. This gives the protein CASMPGPSNTGELFF. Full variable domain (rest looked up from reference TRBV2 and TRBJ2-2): EPEVTQTPSHQVTQMGQEVILRCVPISNHLYFYWYRQILGQKVEFLVSFYNNEISEKSEIFDDQFSVERPDGSNFTLKIRSTKLEDSAMYFCASMPGPSNTGELFFGEGSRLTVL.